These 30 T cell receptor beta chains were sequenced from one sample in a study of blood T cell repertoires in COVID-19. Profiled with immunoSEQ multiplex PCR; TCRdb holds only in-frame clones, not every one. Of 140,000 to 150,000 clones detected, around 81% appear once; the ten largest clones hold roughly 13%. Sequenced input: peripheral blood. The receptors shown here come from a man in his sixties with active or convalescent COVID-19.

This sequence joins TRBV19 and TRBJ1-5; perhaps TRBD1 as D (6 bases). V was trimmed by 10 bases and J by 1 base, leaving 14 bases between them. This CDR3 comprises 14 residues. CDR1 LNHDA and CDR2 SQIVND come from the germline V gene (reference sequence). The CDR3 region has the DNA TGTGCCACAGGCGACAGGTTAAGCAATCAGCCCCAGCATTTT. Its translation is CATGDRLSNQPQHF.

This chain connects TRBV7-3 to TRBJ2-5; D gene uncertain. This CDR3 comprises 13 residues. Germline V gene lookup returns CDR1 SGHTA and CDR2 FQGTGA. The germline V and J ends were trimmed by 4 bases and 0 bases, with 6 bases remaining between them. CDR3 in amino acids: CASSSTYQETQYF. The CDR3 DNA follows: TGTGCCAGCAGCTCCACATACCAAGAGACCCAGTACTTC.

V and J are TRBV7-9 and TRBJ2-3, with 12 bases fitting TRBD2. The V gene's germline CDR1 is SEHNR and CDR2 FQNEAQ (reference sequence). Trimming cost V 5 bases and J 4 bases; bases outside gene matches: 13. The CDR3 loop spans 18 amino acids. The CDR3: CASSPPFRLAGAADTQYF. The CDR3 DNA sequence: TGTGCCAGCAGCCCCCCCTTCCGACTAGCGGGAGCGGCAGATACGCAGTATTTT.

This clone was seen just once. The V and J genes are TRBV19 and TRBJ2-5; D is ambiguous. Looked up from germline, CDR1 is LNHDA and CDR2 is SQIVND (reference sequence). The CDR3 has 13 amino acids. V gave up 0 bases and J gave up 5 bases, with 7 bases separating them. The chain's CDR3 is CASSIEAGETQYF. The CDR3 bases are TGTGCCAGTAGTATAGAGGCCGGGGAGACCCAGTACTTC.

The chain uses TRBV28 and TRBJ1-5; weak D call: TRBD1 (6 bases). Germline loops: CDR1 MDHEN, CDR2 SYDVKM. The CDR3 runs to 20 residues. Trimming left V 3 bases short and J 2 bases short, with 26 bases between. In DNA, the CDR3 is TGTGCCAGCAGTTTCCCTCTGGCAGGGGAAAAGGATATGGGCAATCAGCCCCAGCATTTT. Residues: CASSFPLAGEKDMGNQPQHF.

The chain joins TRBV15 to TRBJ1-5, with 8 bases aligning to TRBD1. V lost 0 bases to trimming and J lost 5 bases; unmatched junction nucleotides: 3. In germline, CDR1 is LNHNV, CDR2 YYDKDF (reference sequence). This CDR3 has 15 amino acids. CDR3 loop: CATSRDAGGHQPQHF. For the CDR3, the DNA is TGTGCCACCAGCAGAGATGCAGGGGGCCATCAGCCCCAGCATTTT.

J is TRBJ2-3 and V is TRBV28; 9 nucleotides agree with TRBD2. The V gene end was trimmed by 3 bases and the J gene end by 3 bases; junction bases not matched to a gene: 13. Germline CDR1 MDHEN, CDR2 SYDVKM. The length of the CDR3 is 18 residues. The CDR3 DNA follows: TGTGCCAGCAGTTTGCGCCGACCTGGACTAGCGTTGACAGATACGCAGTATTTT. As protein: CASSLRRPGLALTDTQYF.

The CDR3 sequence is CASSAFGLLTGNTIYF. CDR3 bases: TGTGCCAGCAGCGCCTTTGGACTCCTGACTGGAAACACCATATATTTT. V is TRBV9 and J is TRBJ1-3, with D unresolved. CDR1 and CDR2 from the germline V gene are SGDLS and YYNGEE. The CDR3 is made up of 16 amino acids. Trimming took off 3 bases at V and 2 bases at J, with 15 bases between the two ends.

The chain uses TRBV18 and TRBJ2-1; maybe TRBD2 (6 bases). The germline V gene has CDR1 KGHSH and CDR2 LQKENI. The V end was cut by 3 bases, the J end by 5 bases, with 14 bases between. The CDR3 covers 15 residues. Written as DNA, the CDR3 is TGTGCCAGCTCACCGACTTTGGGACTGGACAATGAGCAGTTCTTC. This sequence encodes CASSPTLGLDNEQFF.

The chain is built from TRBV3-1 (or the pseudogene TRBV3-2) and TRBJ2-4; a possible D gene is TRBD2 (5 bases). V was trimmed by 0 bases and J by 6 bases, leaving 6 bases between them. Germline V gene lookup returns CDR1 LGHDT and CDR2 YNNKEL (reference sequence). There are 13 residues in the CDR3. The CDR3 reads CASSQDSVNIQYF. The CDR3 region has the DNA TGTGCCAGCAGCCAAGATAGCGTAAACATTCAGTACTTC.

The V gene is TRBV9, the J gene TRBJ2-3; D unclear. CDR3 size: 15 residues. Trimming took 4 bases from V and 5 from J, leaving 17 bases between them. Germline assignment: CDR1 SGDLS and CDR2 YYNGEE. CDR3 nucleotides: TGTGCCAGCAGCACCTCCCGGCCCGGCGGAGATACGCAGTATTTT. This codes for CASSTSRPGGDTQYF.

The chain links TRBV6-2 or TRBV6-3 to TRBJ2-5; weak D call: TRBD1 (5 bases). V was shortened by 2 bases and J by 1 base, with 5 bases between the two germline ends. The length of the CDR3 is 13 residues. CDR1 is MNHEY, CDR2 SVGEGT, per germline. The CDR3 here is CASSYDSQETQYF. The CDR3 coding sequence is TGTGCCAGCAGTTACGACAGCCAAGAGACCCAGTACTTC.

V is TRBV28 and J is TRBJ2-5; TRBD1 matches 10 bases. V lost 4 bases to trimming and J lost 5 bases; unmatched junction nucleotides: 4. The CDR3 has 14 residues. CDR1 MDHEN and CDR2 SYDVKM come from the germline V gene. CDR3 bases: TGTGCCAGCAGTTCCGGGACAGGGGTTGAGACCCAGTACTTC. Translating gives CASSSGTGVETQYF.

V gene TRBV21-1 combines with J gene TRBJ1-1; the table names TRBD1, a call not compared with the DNA. TRBV21-1 is flagged as a pseudogene. The CDR3 spans 18 residues. CDR3 coding DNA: TGTGCCAGCAGCAAATGGGAATTGGGGGACAGGGAGAAATCTGAAGCTTTCTTT. It is translated as CASSKWELGDREKSEAFF.

The rearrangement uses TRBV4-2 and TRBJ1-5; possible D gene TRBD1, 5 bases. CDR1 and CDR2 from the germline V gene are LGHNA and YNFKEQ. V lost 3 bases, J lost 8 bases, and 20 bases lay in between. The length of the CDR3 is 16 residues. CDR3 region: CASSQIPQGLEKPQHF. CDR3 nucleotides: TGTGCCAGCAGCCAGATCCCCCAGGGACTTGAGAAGCCCCAGCATTTT.

The V call is TRBV2, the J call TRBJ2-7; TRBD2 agrees at 8 bases. The CDR3 contains 13 residues. Germline assignment: CDR1 SNHLY and CDR2 FYNNEI. Germline trimming cut 6 bases from V and 5 bases from J; bases unmatched to any gene: 6. The CDR3 bases are TGTGCCAGCAGAAGGACTAGCCTCGACGAGCAGTACTTC. Protein sequence: CASRRTSLDEQYF.

In DNA, the CDR3 is TGTGCCAGCTCACCAGGGACTTCGGCGGGAGGCACAGATACGCAGTATTTT. It encodes CASSPGTSAGGTDTQYF. This chain links TRBV18 with TRBJ2-3; 7 nucleotides align to TRBD2. The germline CDR1 and CDR2 sequences are KGHSH and LQKENI. This CDR3 has 17 residues. Unmatched junction bases numbered 9, after V lost 2 bases and J lost 1 base.

This chain links TRBV11-2 with TRBJ1-5, with 8 bases aligning to TRBD1. Germline values: CDR1 SGHAT, CDR2 FQNNGV. This CDR3 has 15 amino acids. V dropped 5 bases and J dropped 6; count of bases not matched to a gene: 9. This CDR3 reads CASSGAGGLGQPQHF. CDR3 in DNA: TGTGCCAGCAGCGGGGCAGGGGGCTTGGGTCAGCCCCAGCATTTT.

V gene TRBV28 combines with J gene TRBJ2-7; 7 bases are a match to TRBD2. The CDR3 sequence is 15 residues long. Germline trimming cut 1 base from V and 6 bases from J; bases unmatched to any gene: 9. Germline CDR1 reads MDHEN; CDR2 reads SYDVKM. CDR3 residues: CASSLLPLGRGEQYF. In DNA, the CDR3 is TGTGCCAGCAGTTTATTACCCTTGGGGAGGGGCGAGCAGTACTTC.

V usage is TRBV3-1 (or the pseudogene TRBV3-2) and J usage is TRBJ2-7; 7 bases agree with TRBD2. The CDR3 is made up of 15 amino acids. CDR1 and CDR2 from the germline V gene are LGHDT and YNNKEL (reference sequence). With V trimmed by 4 bases and J by 6 bases, 12 bases remained unmatched. The CDR3 nucleotides read TGTGCCAGCAGCCCGGTCGGCGGGAGAAGTACCGAGCAGTACTTC. Encoded protein: CASSPVGGRSTEQYF.

This clone came up once. The chain couples TRBV7-6 to TRBJ2-5, with 10 bases identical to TRBD2. Germline-derived CDR1 and CDR2 are SGHVS and FNYEAQ. This CDR3 is built from 15 residues. V shed 8 bases, J shed 7 bases, and the junction held 13 bases outside the gene matches. DNA for the CDR3: TGTGCCAGCGGTGGTTCTAGCGGGAGAAGGGCGACCCAGTACTTC. This gives the protein CASGGSSGRRATQYF.

V gene TRBV9 combines with J gene TRBJ1-5; D gene ambiguous. Trimming removed 0 bases at V and 4 bases at J, with 5 bases between. Germline V gene data show CDR1 as SGDLS and CDR2 as YYNGEE. This CDR3 has 13 amino acids. DNA for the CDR3: TGTGCCAGCAGCGTAGGACTGAATCAGCCCCAGCATTTT. This sequence encodes CASSVGLNQPQHF.

The chain recombines TRBV2 with TRBJ2-5, with D possibly matching TRBD2 (6 bases). V shed 7 bases and J shed 1 base, with 13 bases lying between them. This CDR3 has 14 amino acids. The V gene's germline CDR1 is SNHLY and CDR2 FYNNEI. CDR3 sequence (DNA): TGTGCCAGCAAGCTAGCGCGGAGCCAAGAGACCCAGTACTTC. Its translation is CASKLARSQETQYF.

The chain couples TRBV7-3 to TRBJ2-1; the D gene is possibly TRBD2 (7 bases). The germline V gene has CDR1 SGHTA and CDR2 FQGTGA. The CDR3 totals 12 residues. The germline V and J ends were trimmed by 5 bases and 8 bases, with 10 bases remaining between them. CDR3 residues: CASSRGGDEQFF. CDR3 nucleotides: TGTGCCAGCAGCCGCGGGGGCGATGAGCAGTTCTTC. Together with reference TRBV7-3 and TRBJ2-1, the CDR3 gives the full variable domain: GAGVSQTPSNKVTEKGKYVELRCDPISGHTALYWYRQSLGQGPEFLIYFQGTGAADDSGLPNDRFFAVRPEGSVSTLKIQRTERGDSAVYLCASSRGGDEQFFGPGTRLTVL.

This rearrangement joins TRBV6-2 or TRBV6-3 to TRBJ2-7; 7 positions agree with TRBD1. With V trimmed by 5 bases and J by 0 bases, 13 bases remained unmatched. This CDR3 spans 17 amino acids. Germline loops: CDR1 MNHEY, CDR2 SVGEGT. The CDR3 DNA is TGTGCCAGCAGTCCCCATACCGGGACAGTCTACTCCTACGAGCAGTACTTC. Translation gives CASSPHTGTVYSYEQYF.

The chain recombines TRBV6-2 or TRBV6-3 with TRBJ2-7; TRBD1 matches 12 bases. The ends lost 6 bases at V and 4 bases at J; junction bases unmatched: 10. This CDR3 is 16 amino acids long. Germline values: CDR1 MNHEY, CDR2 SVGEGT. This CDR3 is CASSPSRDRGRYEQYF. The CDR3 DNA reads TGTGCCAGCAGCCCTAGCCGGGACAGGGGGCGGTACGAGCAGTACTTC.

V usage is TRBV6-4 and J usage is TRBJ2-6, with 7 positions matching TRBD1. J gave up 1 base and V 8 bases, and 8 bases lay outside the gene matches. Germline V gene data show CDR1 as MRHNA and CDR2 as SNTAGT. The CDR3 is made up of 16 amino acids. The chain's CDR3 is CASGQVFFSGANVLTF. DNA for the CDR3: TGTGCCAGCGGACAGGTTTTTTTTTCTGGGGCCAACGTCCTGACTTTC.

The genes are TRBV11-2 and TRBJ2-7, with 9 bases that match TRBD2. The trim removed 3 bases at V and 4 bases at J, leaving 4 bases unmatched. This CDR3 region has 14 residues. Germline-derived CDR1 and CDR2 are SGHAT and FQNNGV. The CDR3 coding sequence is TGTGCCAGCAGCTTGCTAGCGGGACCTTACGAGCAGTACTTC. Translated, it gives CASSLLAGPYEQYF.

The chain combines TRBV4-1 with TRBJ1-2; D unclear. Germline CDR1 MGHRA, CDR2 YSYEKL. The CDR3 covers 13 residues. Trimming removed 0 bases at V and 5 bases at J, with 7 bases between. The CDR3 is CASSQDRLYGYTF. DNA for the CDR3: TGCGCCAGCAGCCAAGATCGTCTGTATGGCTACACCTTC.

V gene TRBV19 combines with J gene TRBJ1-1; D gene unclear. Germline V gene sequence: CDR1 LNHDA, CDR2 SQIVND (reference sequence). Trimming removed 7 bases at V and 1 base at J, with 13 bases between. This CDR3 region has 14 residues. CDR3 in DNA: TGTGCCAGTACCCGGTGGGCCGAGAACACTGAAGCTTTCTTT. Protein product: CASTRWAENTEAFF.